Sequencing of this T cell receptor (beta chain) was carried out in a study of chemoradiotherapy in HPV16-positive cancers. Germline CDR1 is SGDLS and CDR2 is YYNGEE. V lost 3 bases, J lost 4 bases, and 9 bases stayed unmatched. This CDR3 contains 15 residues. Over chemoradiotherapy, repertoires were sampled more than once. The assay was immunoSEQ multiplex PCR, and TCRdb's table has in-frame clones only and misses some. The sample has approximately 1,000 clones, roughly 71% seen once. This sequence was found in a human donor with HPV-associated anogenital cancer. The sequencing used tumor tissue, collected from a patient who underwent chemoradiotherapy. The V gene is TRBV9, the J gene TRBJ2-5; 7 bases are shared with TRBD1. CDR3 sequence (DNA): TGTGCCAGCAGCGCAACAACAGGGGTGCTAGAGACCCAGTACTTC. Residues: CASSATTGVLETQYF.